The rows below give T cell receptor beta chains drawn from one sample of a study of shared clonotypes between healthy human individuals. The method was immunoSEQ multiplex PCR; TCRdb's version includes in-frame clones alone and lacks a portion of them. The sample comprises 2 million to 2.5 million clones, under 97% of which are singletons, and approximately 0.13% rests with the top ten. Sequencing was carried out using naive CD4+ T cells sorted from blood. These receptors came from a man between 18 and 35 years old in good health. Each CDR3 is given with its conserved first and last residue. A D gene is named only where the DNA matches it firmly. For some rows the clone size is stated as once, few or many, or as a class when expanded; others skip it.

>NA|TRBV5-8|NA|TRBJ1-2
TGTGCCAGCAGCTTGGACAGGCCGATGGGTGGCTACACCTTC
CASSLDRPMGGYTF
>NA|TRBV10-3|NA|TRBJ2-3
TGTGCCATCAGTGTGTGGGAGGATACGCAGTATTTT
CAISVWEDTQYF
>NA|TRBV18|once|TRBJ2-1
TGTGCCAGCTCACCATTAGACGTAGCGTTCAACAATGAGCAGTTCTTC
CASSPLDVAFNNEQFF
>NA|TRBV2|few|TRBJ1-4
TGTGCCAGCGGAGACCGGCGGCTGTTTTTT
CASGDRRLFF
>NA|TRBV18|NA|TRBJ1-2
TGTGCCAGCTCGGACAGTCAATCTAACTATGGCTACACCTTC
CASSDSQSNYGYTF
>NA|TRBV10-1|NA|TRBJ1-6
TGCGCCAGCAGTGAGGGTATCAATTCACCCCTCCACTTT
CASSEGINSPLHF
>NA|TRBV18|NA|TRBJ1-2
TGTGCCAGCTCACTTCTGGCAGGACTCTCGGGCTACACCTTC
CASSLLAGLSGYTF
>TRBD2|TRBV6-5|NA|TRBJ2-7
TGTGCCAGCAGTTATGCGGGGGGATACTCCTACGAGCAGTACTTC
CASSYAGGYSYEQYF
>TRBD2|TRBV27|NA|TRBJ2-1
TGTGCCAGCAGTCCGAGGACTAGTCTCTACAATGAGCAGTTCTTC
CASSPRTSLYNEQFF
>TRBD2|TRBV10-3|NA|TRBJ2-3
TGTGCCATCAGTACGGGGGGGCGGGCGGATACGCAGTATTTT
CAISTGGRADTQYF
>TRBD2|TRBV5-4|NA|TRBJ2-5
TGTGCCAGCAGCTTTAAAGCTAGCGGGAGGAAGGAGACCCAGTACTTC
CASSFKASGRKETQYF
>NA|TRBV6-6|NA|TRBJ2-1
TGTGCCAGCAGCCGCCCTCAAAGCTCCTACAATGAGCAGTTCTTC
CASSRPQSSYNEQFF
>NA|TRBV15|NA|TRBJ2-2
TGTGCCACCAGCAGAGGACTGATTTTGAACACCGGGGAGCTGTTTTTT
CATSRGLILNTGELFF
>NA|TRBV4-1|NA|TRBJ2-1
TGCGCCAGCAGCCAAGGGCCTAGCCTTTCGGAGCAGTTCTTC
CASSQGPSLSEQFF
>NA|TRBV30|NA|TRBJ1-5
TGTGCCTGGAGTGTTCAGACAGTTAATAGCAATCAGCCCCAGCATTTT
CAWSVQTVNSNQPQHF
>NA|TRBV19|NA|TRBJ1-3
TGTGCCAGTAGTATAGTAGCTCCACAACTCACTTCTGGAAACACCATATATTTT
CASSIVAPQLTSGNTIYF
>NA|TRBV5-1|NA|TRBJ1-5
TGCGCCAGCAGCTTGGCCGGGCAGGGTCAGCCCCAGCATTTT
CASSLAGQGQPQHF
>NA|TRBV19|NA|TRBJ2-7
TGTGCCAGTAGCAGGACACCAGACTACGAGCAGTACTTC
CASSRTPDYEQYF
>NA|TRBV5-1|once|TRBJ1-2
TGCGCCAGCAGCGAGAAGTCGTTCGGCTATGGCTACACCTTC
CASSEKSFGYGYTF
>NA|TRBV9|NA|TRBJ2-3
TGTGCCAGCAGCGTAGACGGGGCTGGAGATACGCAGTATTTT
CASSVDGAGDTQYF
>TRBD1|TRBV5-4|NA|TRBJ1-6
TGTGCCAGCAGCTTGGACAGGGGAAGTCAGGCCCTCCACTTT
CASSLDRGSQALHF
>TRBD1|TRBV30|NA|TRBJ2-7
TGTGCCTGGAGTGTAGGACAGGGCTCCTACGAGCAGTACTTC
CAWSVGQGSYEQYF
>NA|TRBV5-1|NA|TRBJ2-5
TGCGCCAGCGCTTGGCAGGATCAAGAGACCCAGTACTTC
CASAWQDQETQYF
>NA|TRBV30|once|TRBJ2-5
TGTGCCTGGGATCGGGGCGGAGGGGGGCAAGAGACCCAGTACTTC
CAWDRGGGGQETQYF
>TRBD1|TRBV5-4|NA|TRBJ2-5
TGTGCCAGCAGCTTTCCCGGGACAGGGGTAGAGACCCAGTACTTC
CASSFPGTGVETQYF
>NA|TRBV9|NA|TRBJ2-5
TGTGCCAGCAGCGTAGGGGTGGACCGTACTCAAGAGACCCAGTACTTC
CASSVGVDRTQETQYF
>NA|TRBV5-1|NA|TRBJ1-1
TGCGCCAGCAGCTTGGATGTAGGGGGCACTGAAGCTTTCTTT
CASSLDVGGTEAFF
>NA|TRBV30|once|TRBJ2-5
TGTGCCTTCTCTGCCCAAGAGACCCAGTACTTC
CAFSAQETQYF
>TRBD2|TRBV27|few|TRBJ2-1
TGTGCCAGCAGGATAGGCGGGGGGGCCCTAATGAATGAGCAGTTCTTC
CASRIGGGALMNEQFF
>NA|TRBV18|NA|TRBJ2-7
TGTGCCAGCTCCCGCACGACAGGGTCGGAGCGGGACGAGCAGTACTTC
CASSRTTGSERDEQYF
>NA|TRBV15|NA|TRBJ1-1
TGTGCCACCAGCAGAGAGGGCCCCAACACTGAAGCTTTCTTT
CATSREGPNTEAFF
>NA|TRBV5-8|NA|TRBJ1-1
TGTGCCAGCGACCACACTGAAGCTTTCTTT
CASDHTEAFF
>NA|TRBV2|NA|TRBJ1-2
TGTGCCAGCAGTGAATCGGCTTCCCATGGCTACACCTTC
CASSESASHGYTF
>NA|TRBV7-2|NA|TRBJ2-5
TGTGCCAGCAGCTCCTATAGGGGCCTGGCGGAGACCCAGTACTTC
CASSSYRGLAETQYF
>TRBD1|TRBV5-1|once|TRBJ2-5
TGCGCCAGCAGCTTAGGGGGCGAGGAGACCCAGTACTTC
CASSLGGEETQYF
>NA|TRBV10-3|NA|TRBJ2-1
TGTGCCATCAGTGAGTCGGGAGGACACGGGAATTTCAATGAGCAGTTCTTC
CAISESGGHGNFNEQFF
>TRBD1|TRBV5-4|NA|TRBJ2-7
TGTGCCAGCAGCTTGGTAGGGACAGGGGTCCTCGGCTACGAGCAGTACTTC
CASSLVGTGVLGYEQYF
>NA|TRBV4-1|NA|TRBJ1-2
TGCGCCAGCAGCCAAGGTCAGGGCAGTAACTATGGCTACACCTTC
CASSQGQGSNYGYTF
>NA|TRBV2|NA|TRBJ2-1
TGTGCCAGCAGTGTAACCGGGTTCCACAATGAGCAGTTCTTC
CASSVTGFHNEQFF
>NA|TRBV11-2|NA|TRBJ2-7
TGTGCCAGCAGCTTCATACGGGCGGACACCTACGAGCAGTACTTC
CASSFIRADTYEQYF